What follows are 30 T cell receptor beta chains derived from one specimen sequenced in a study of blood T cell repertoires in COVID-19 (dated by TCRdb to 2020 to 2021). Receptor amplification or capture employed the immunoSEQ multiplex PCR assay. Sourced from immuneACCESS, this table was stored by TCRdb with only in-frame sequences that have V and J called. A share of the clones is absent; for the studies checked, an unresolved V gene accounts for under half, and the remainder has no known explanation. The sample data list some 40,000 clones, and more than 90% of these were observed just once. The ten largest make up 0.35% to 0.4% of the sample. The sequencing input was peripheral blood. Receptors originate from a man aged 50 to 59 with COVID-19, enrolled during active disease.

There are a few counts of this clone. The genes are TRBV6-2 or TRBV6-3 and TRBJ2-1; tentatively, D is TRBD1 (6 bases). The germline gives CDR1 MNHEY, CDR2 SVGEGT. Trimming pared 2 bases from V and 7 bases from J, leaving 21 bases between. The CDR3 contains 17 residues. CDR3 bases: TGTGCCAGCAGTTACGCGGGCCAGGGGTATTGGGGGAATGAGCAGTTCTTC. Translated: CASSYAGQGYWGNEQFF.

V gene TRBV7-8 combines with J gene TRBJ2-7; possible D gene TRBD2, 5 bases. The CDR3 length is 15 residues. Germline assignment: CDR1 SGHVS and CDR2 FQNEAQ. Trimming left V 10 bases short and J 0 bases short, with 19 bases between. CDR3: CATSPASGSSYEQYF. For the CDR3, the DNA is TGTGCCACCTCCCCCGCCAGCGGCTCCTCCTACGAGCAGTACTTC.

The chain has TRBV5-4 and TRBJ2-7; 9 bases line up with TRBD1. V lost 5 bases, J lost 4 bases, and 4 bases stayed unmatched. From germline, CDR1 is SGHNT and CDR2 YYREEE (reference sequence). The CDR3 extends over 13 amino acids. The chain's CDR3 is CASSEGTGYEQYF. The CDR3 DNA reads TGTGCCAGCAGTGAGGGGACAGGGTACGAGCAGTACTTC.

The rearrangement links TRBV5-6 to TRBJ2-7; TRBD1 might be the D (5 bases). CDR1 and CDR2 from the germline V gene are SGHDT and YYEEEE. The CDR3 is made up of 13 amino acids. The V gene lost 0 bases and the J gene lost 7 bases, with 11 bases spanning the gap. CDR3 in DNA: TGTGCCAGCAGCTTGGTTACAGGTGGGGAGCAGTACTTC. Protein: CASSLVTGGEQYF.

CDR3 sequence reads: CASNLVSGDGKLFF. The CDR3 region has the DNA TGCGCCAGCAACCTAGTTTCAGGGGATGGAAAACTGTTTTTT. The V and J genes are TRBV5-1 and TRBJ1-4, with a possible D match to TRBD1 (6 bases). The CDR3 runs 14 residues. Germline V CDR1 and CDR2: SGHRS, YFSETQ. Trimming took off 6 bases at V and 10 bases at J, with 19 bases between the two ends.

The J gene is TRBJ1-4, the V gene TRBV19; no definite D call. The germline CDR1 and CDR2 sequences are LNHDA and SQIVND (reference sequence). This CDR3 contains 14 residues. V lost 5 bases to trimming and J lost 8 bases, with 15 bases between them. This CDR3 is CASSPLRGYEKLFF. The CDR3 DNA is TGTGCCAGTAGTCCTCTACGGGGATACGAAAAACTGTTTTTT.

This rearrangement joins TRBV21-1 to TRBJ2-2; TRBD2 was called by the table and not checked on the DNA. TRBV21-1 counts as a pseudogene. The CDR3 has 16 amino acids. The chain's CDR3 is CASSKARNEKTGELFF. In DNA form, the CDR3 reads TGTGCCAGCAGCAAAGCGCGTAATGAAAAAACCGGGGAGCTGTTTTTT.

The DNA for the CDR3 is TGTGCCAGCAGCGTAAGGCTAGCCGCCTACAATGAGCAGTTCTTC. It specifies CASSVRLAAYNEQFF. The chain joins TRBV9 to TRBJ2-1; possible D gene TRBD2, 5 bases. Germline V gives CDR1 SGDLS, CDR2 YYNGEE. V lost 1 base to trimming and J lost 2 bases, with 10 bases between them. The CDR3 is 15 residues long.

This sequence joins TRBV6-2 or TRBV6-3 and TRBJ2-4, with TRBD2 identical over 10 bases. CDR1 is MNHEY and CDR2 is SVGEGT in the germline V gene. This CDR3 spans 16 amino acids. After removal of 4 bases from V and 1 base from J, the junction contained 4 bases not matched to a gene. CDR3 in DNA: TGTGCCAGCAGTTTCGTTAGCGGGGGGGCCAAAAACATTCAGTACTTC. This gives the protein CASSFVSGGAKNIQYF.

The rearrangement uses TRBV5-6 and TRBJ1-5; 11 nucleotides line up with TRBD1. Trimming took 6 bases from V and 7 from J; bases not matched to a gene: 6. This CDR3 is built from 14 residues. Germline CDR1 and CDR2: SGHDT and YYEEEE. CDR3 nucleotides: TGTGCCAGCACCAGGACAGGGGGCGGCCAGCCCCAGCATTTT. Protein product: CASTRTGGGQPQHF.

CDR3 DNA: TGTGCCAGCAGCCCATCAGGGGCGGGCAATCAGCCCCAGCATTTT. Translating gives CASSPSGAGNQPQHF. The chain combines TRBV7-2 with TRBJ1-5; possibly TRBD1 for D (6 bases). Germline assignment: CDR1 SGHTA and CDR2 FQGNSA. V was cut by 5 bases and J by 2 bases, with 13 bases left in between. The CDR3 is 15 amino acids.

This clone was seen a single time. J is TRBJ2-5 and V is TRBV12-3 or TRBV12-4; no firm D call. Trimming pared 3 bases from V and 1 base from J, leaving 6 bases between. The CDR3 spans 13 residues. For the CDR3, the DNA is TGTGCCAGCAGTTTCGGCGGCCAAGAGACCCAGTACTTC. Amino acid sequence: CASSFGGQETQYF.

The chain combines TRBV3-1 (or the pseudogene TRBV3-2) with TRBJ2-4; 10 bases fit TRBD2. This CDR3 has 14 amino acids. The ends lost 4 bases at V and 8 bases at J; junction bases unmatched: 5. Germline V gene lookup returns CDR1 LGHDT and CDR2 YNNKEL (reference sequence). CDR3 DNA sequence: TGTGCCAGCAGCCCTAGGACTAGCGGTGACATTCAGTACTTC. Encoded protein: CASSPRTSGDIQYF.

The chain has TRBV19 and TRBJ2-1; TRBD2 might be the D (5 bases). CDR1 and CDR2 from the germline V gene are LNHDA and SQIVND (reference sequence). This CDR3 is built from 15 residues. V was cut by 1 base and J by 7 bases, with 14 bases left in between. CDR3 bases: TGTGCCAGTAGTATAGTTGCGGAGGTGGGGAATGAGCAGTTCTTC. Protein product: CASSIVAEVGNEQFF.

The chain carries TRBV7-2 and TRBJ2-1, with 10 bases fitting TRBD1. With V trimmed by 5 bases and J by 5 bases, 6 bases remained unmatched. The CDR3 extends over 15 amino acids. The germline CDR1 and CDR2 sequences are SGHTA and FQGNSA. The CDR3 nucleotides are TGTGCCAGCAGCGGTGGGACAGGGGTCAACAATGAGCAGTTCTTC. Its protein product is CASSGGTGVNNEQFF.

V gene TRBV7-3 combines with J gene TRBJ1-5; tentative D call: TRBD1 (6 bases). The CDR3 is 15 residues long. CDR1 and CDR2 (germline): SGHTA, FQGTGA. Trimming removed 2 bases from V and 0 bases from J, with 8 bases in between. DNA of the CDR3: TGTGCCAGCAGCTTATCAGGGGATAGCAATCAGCCCCAGCATTTT. Its translation is CASSLSGDSNQPQHF.

The chain links TRBV6-5 to TRBJ2-1; a weak D match, TRBD2 (6 bases). The CDR3 spans 11 residues. V gave up 5 bases and J gave up 8 bases, with 7 bases separating them. Germline CDR1 reads MNHEY; CDR2 reads SVGAGI. This chain's CDR3 is CASSRRDEQFF. The DNA of the CDR3 is TGTGCCAGCAGTCGGAGGGATGAGCAGTTCTTC.

The chain employs TRBV5-1 and TRBJ2-7; D might be TRBD2 (5 bases). The V and J ends lost 0 bases and 0 bases respectively, with 13 bases between them. Germline assignment: CDR1 SGHRS and CDR2 YFSETQ. There are 16 residues in the CDR3. CDR3 protein: CASSLGLALSSYEQYF. The CDR3, as DNA: TGCGCCAGCAGCTTGGGTTTAGCGTTGAGCTCCTACGAGCAGTACTTC.

This sequence joins TRBV6-5 and TRBJ1-6, with 9 bases fitting TRBD1. The CDR3 is 14 residues long. V dropped 10 bases and J dropped 10; count of bases not matched to a gene: 11. CDR1 is MNHEY and CDR2 is SVGAGI in the germline V gene. The chain's CDR3 is CATLQRDRVSPLHF. DNA for the CDR3: TGTGCCACCCTCCAGAGGGACAGGGTCTCACCCCTCCACTTT.

The chain carries TRBV19 and TRBJ2-1; TRBD2 is a possible D gene (6 bases). With 1 base removed from V and 4 bases from J, the gap between germline ends came to 17 bases. Germline values: CDR1 LNHDA, CDR2 SQIVND (reference sequence). The CDR3 spans 17 residues. The CDR3 coding sequence is TGTGCCAGTAGTATAGGGGGAGGCGGGATACTATACAATGAGCAGTTCTTC. It codes for CASSIGGGGILYNEQFF. Filled out from reference TRBV19 and TRBJ2-1, the complete variable domain reads DGGITQSPKYLFRKEGQNVTLSCEQNLNHDAMYWYRQDPGQGLRLIYYSQIVNDFQKGDIAEGYSVSREKKESFPLTVTSAQKNPTAFYLCASSIGGGGILYNEQFFGPGTRLTVL.

This clone was seen a few times. The chain uses TRBV4-1 and TRBJ2-7; 10 bases match TRBD1. V trimming: 3 bases; J trimming: 7 bases; junction bases outside the gene matches: 9. Germline V lookup: CDR1 MGHRA, CDR2 YSYEKL. There are 15 residues in the CDR3. The CDR3 bases are TGCGCCAGCAGCCAGACCGACAGGGGGCCGGGGGAGCAGTACTTC. Residues: CASSQTDRGPGEQYF.

The gene calls are TRBV5-1 and TRBJ2-5; 7 bases agree with TRBD1. The germline V gene has CDR1 SGHRS and CDR2 YFSETQ. Trimming removed 1 base from V and 1 base from J; junction bases left unmatched: 4. CDR3 length: 15 residues. CDR3 region: CASSLRQGVQETQYF. The CDR3 DNA reads TGCGCCAGCAGCTTGAGACAGGGAGTCCAAGAGACCCAGTACTTC.

CDR3 DNA: TGTGCCAGCAGTGAACGGATGTGGTTACAGGGCGGAACTAATGAAAAACTGTTTTTT. Its translation: CASSERMWLQGGTNEKLFF. The genes are TRBV2 and TRBJ1-4; TRBD1 is a possible D gene (6 bases). Germline CDR1 and CDR2: SNHLY and FYNNEI. V lost 2 bases and J lost 1, with 20 bases in between. The CDR3 extends over 19 amino acids.

The V call is TRBV6-6, the J call TRBJ2-1, with 9 bases matching TRBD2. In germline, CDR1 is MNHNY, CDR2 SVGAGI (reference sequence). CDR3 size: 16 residues. J was trimmed by 0 bases and V by 5 bases; bases with no gene match: 5. The CDR3 region has the DNA TGTGCCAGCAGTACTAGGACTAGCGTCTCCTACAATGAGCAGTTCTTC. Protein: CASSTRTSVSYNEQFF.

The rearrangement uses TRBV9 and TRBJ2-5; TRBD2 agrees at 9 bases. Germline CDR1 SGDLS, CDR2 YYNGEE. V gave up 0 bases and J gave up 0 bases; unmatched junction bases: 3. The CDR3 runs to 16 residues. Written as DNA, the CDR3 is TGTGCCAGCAGCGTAGGTCTAGCGGGGTACCAAGAGACCCAGTACTTC. It yields the protein CASSVGLAGYQETQYF.

In DNA, the CDR3 is TGTGCCAGCAGCAAACAGGGTGATGACACTGAAGCTTTCTTT. This codes for CASSKQGDDTEAFF. The V gene is TRBV21-1, the J gene TRBJ1-1; the DNA was not compared with TRBD1, the D call given in the table. TRBV21-1 represents a pseudogene. This CDR3 spans 14 amino acids.

This clone was counted between two and nine times. The V gene is TRBV28, the J gene TRBJ2-3; a weak D match, TRBD2 (6 bases). The V gene lost 4 bases and the J gene lost 4 bases, with 21 bases spanning the gap. The CDR3 has 17 residues. Germline CDR1 is MDHEN and CDR2 is SYDVKM. The CDR3 DNA reads as TGTGCCAGCAGTTCGCACGGGGGTTCATCGACACCAGATACGCAGTATTTT. Amino acid sequence: CASSSHGGSSTPDTQYF.

The chain links TRBV5-1 to TRBJ2-6; no reliable D call. The CDR3 length is 17 residues. From germline, CDR1 is SGHRS and CDR2 YFSETQ. V lost 1 base and J 0 bases, leaving 11 bases between the germline ends. CDR3 region: CASSLRPESSGANVLTF. Here the CDR3 DNA reads TGCGCCAGCAGCTTGAGGCCGGAGAGCTCTGGGGCCAACGTCCTGACTTTC.

This chain joins TRBV4-1 and TRBJ1-4; D not resolved. CDR3 length: 14 amino acids. V was clipped by 1 base and J by 4 bases, with 7 bases between them. Germline V lookup: CDR1 MGHRA, CDR2 YSYEKL. CDR3 protein: CASSQVELNEKLFF. The CDR3 DNA follows: TGCGCCAGCAGCCAAGTGGAGCTTAATGAAAAACTGTTTTTT.

This chain links TRBV7-2 with TRBJ2-3, with a tentative D call TRBD2 (5 bases). Germline V gene data show CDR1 as SGHTA and CDR2 as FQGNSA. Trimming cost V 5 bases and J 2 bases, with 23 bases left between them. This CDR3 region has 18 residues. The CDR3 nucleotides read TGTGCCAGCAGCCTCGGCGAGGGCATTTTGAAAGTCACAGATACGCAGTATTTT. It specifies CASSLGEGILKVTDTQYF.